This T cell receptor beta chain was observed in a study of Tregs in tolerant kidney transplant recipients. General observations from the study: For some patients, primers changed over time, blocking nucleotide-level comparison. No direct test of biological reproducibility was done here. In tolerant patients, donor-specific Tregs outgrew total Tregs, suggesting antigen-driven expansion.

Notes on this clone: What it recognizes is unknown.

The data were produced by immunoSEQ multiplex PCR, yet TCRdb's version contains in-frame clones alone and is incomplete. This listing includes roughly 48,000 clones. CD4+CD25+CD127- Tregs, CD4+CD25- non-Tregs, CD4 and CD8 cells were sorted. The sample in question was CD4+ T cells from blood, obtained before the transplant. The TCR was taken from a human donor who received a combined kidney and bone marrow transplant.

The CDR3 region is CASSIGSATDSNQPQHF. The sequenced CDR3 bases are TGTGCCAGTAGTATAGGCAGTGCCACCGATAGCAATCAGCCC. V and J are TRBV19 and TRBJ1-5; unclear D gene. The missing CDR3 end, 3 residues past where the read stops, is filled in from the germline J gene. The germline V and J ends were trimmed by 1 base and 0 bases, with 13 bases remaining between them. The CDR3 totals 17 residues. Per germline, CDR1 LNHDA and CDR2 SQIVND (reference sequence). Complete variable domain (other parts from reference TRBV19 and TRBJ1-5): DGGITQSPKYLFRKEGQNVTLSCEQNLNHDAMYWYRQDPGQGLRLIYYSQIVNDFQKGDIAEGYSVSREKKESFPLTVTSAQKNPTAFYLCASSIGSATDSNQPQHFGDGTRLSIL.